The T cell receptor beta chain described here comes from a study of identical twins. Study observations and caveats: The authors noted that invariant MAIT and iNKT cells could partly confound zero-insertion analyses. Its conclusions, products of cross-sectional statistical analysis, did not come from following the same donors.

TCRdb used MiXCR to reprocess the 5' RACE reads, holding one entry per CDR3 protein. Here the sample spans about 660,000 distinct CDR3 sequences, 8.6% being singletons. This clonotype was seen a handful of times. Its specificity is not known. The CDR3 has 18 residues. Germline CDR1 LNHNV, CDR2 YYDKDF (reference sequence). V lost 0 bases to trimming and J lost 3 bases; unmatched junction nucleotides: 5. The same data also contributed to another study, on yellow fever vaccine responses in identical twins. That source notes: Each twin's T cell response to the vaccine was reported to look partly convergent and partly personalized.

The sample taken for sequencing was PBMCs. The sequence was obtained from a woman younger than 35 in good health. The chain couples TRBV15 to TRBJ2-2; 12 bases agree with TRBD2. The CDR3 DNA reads TGTGCCACCAGCAGAGAACCCCGACTAGCGGGAGACACCGGGGAGCTGTTTTTT. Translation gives CATSREPRLAGDTGELFF.